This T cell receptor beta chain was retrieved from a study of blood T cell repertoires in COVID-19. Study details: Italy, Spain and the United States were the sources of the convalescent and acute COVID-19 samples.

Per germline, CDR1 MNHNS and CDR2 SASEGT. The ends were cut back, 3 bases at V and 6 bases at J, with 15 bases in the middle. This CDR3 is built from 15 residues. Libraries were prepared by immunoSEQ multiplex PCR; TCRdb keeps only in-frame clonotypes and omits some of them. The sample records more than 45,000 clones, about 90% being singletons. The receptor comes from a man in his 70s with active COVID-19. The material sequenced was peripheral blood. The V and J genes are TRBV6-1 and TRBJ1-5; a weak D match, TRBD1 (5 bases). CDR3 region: CASSDWEGLAQPQHF. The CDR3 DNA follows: TGTGCCAGCAGTGATTGGGAGGGGTTGGCTCAGCCCCAGCATTTT.